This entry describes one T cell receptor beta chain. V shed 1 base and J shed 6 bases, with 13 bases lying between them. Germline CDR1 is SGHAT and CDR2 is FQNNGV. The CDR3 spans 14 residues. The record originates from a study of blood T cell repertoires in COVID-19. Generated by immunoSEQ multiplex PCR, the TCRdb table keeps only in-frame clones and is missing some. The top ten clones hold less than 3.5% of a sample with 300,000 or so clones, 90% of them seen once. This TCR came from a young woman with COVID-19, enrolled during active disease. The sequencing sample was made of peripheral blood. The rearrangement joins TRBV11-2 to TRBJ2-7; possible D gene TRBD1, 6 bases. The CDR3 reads CASSLGRGASEQYF. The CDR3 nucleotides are TGTGCCAGCAGCTTAGGCAGGGGAGCATCCGAGCAGTACTTC.